Sequencing of this T cell receptor (beta chain) was carried out in a study of response to subunit inactivated influenza vaccine. CDR3 length: 16 amino acids. The junction had 9 bases not matched to a gene; V was cut back by 4 bases and J by 5 bases. Looked up from germline, CDR1 is MDHEN and CDR2 is SYDVKM. This clonotype has just a few counts. The antigen remains undetermined. TCRdb ran MiXCR on the RT-PCR reads and lists one entry per CDR3 protein. The sample gives more than 450,000 distinct CDR3 sequences, 12% of which show up once; roughly a tenth is in the top ten. Study-wide points: Each seasonal flu vaccination may recruit only limited new T cells, authors suggested.

This TCR came from a man over 45 who received an inactivated influenza vaccine. V usage is TRBV28 and J usage is TRBJ2-3; 10 bases align to TRBD1. The input for sequencing was PBMCs from blood, taken on the day of vaccination. Here the CDR3 DNA reads TGTGCCAGCAGTTCCTCCGGGACAGGGGCGTTAGATACGCAGTATTTT. It encodes CASSSSGTGALDTQYF. The entire variable domain, with the rest obtained from reference TRBV28 and TRBJ2-3, is as follows: DVKVTQSSRYLVKRTGEKVFLECVQDMDHENMFWYRQDPGLGLRLIYFSYDVKMKEKGDIPEGYSVSREKKERFSLILESASTNQTSMYLCASSSSGTGALDTQYFGPGTRLTVL.